This entry concerns a single T cell receptor (beta chain). No antigen is known for it. V was cut by 7 bases and J by 4 bases, with 13 bases left in between. This CDR3 region has 13 residues. Germline loops: CDR1 MNHEY, CDR2 SVGEGT. The use of a sample-barcoded 5' primer and a J-beta primer mix characterized a second PCR of roughly 7 to 12 cycles. Each CDR3 protein is one row after TCRdb ran MiXCR on the 5' RACE reads. This sample has approximately 1,100,000 distinct CDR3 sequences, with 40% to 45% found just once. This sample is drawn from a study of blood T cells in healthy people across ages. Regarding the study as a whole: The lack of PBMC sorting stopped any conclusive naive versus antigen-experienced comparison.

This chain joins TRBV6-2 or TRBV6-3 and TRBJ1-2; tentative D call: TRBD1 (5 bases). The receptor was derived from a woman in her fifties or sixties in good health. Source material: blood. The CDR3 loop is CASTPGTFYGYTF. In nucleotides, the CDR3 is TGTGCCAGCACCCCGGGGACTTTCTATGGCTACACCTTC.